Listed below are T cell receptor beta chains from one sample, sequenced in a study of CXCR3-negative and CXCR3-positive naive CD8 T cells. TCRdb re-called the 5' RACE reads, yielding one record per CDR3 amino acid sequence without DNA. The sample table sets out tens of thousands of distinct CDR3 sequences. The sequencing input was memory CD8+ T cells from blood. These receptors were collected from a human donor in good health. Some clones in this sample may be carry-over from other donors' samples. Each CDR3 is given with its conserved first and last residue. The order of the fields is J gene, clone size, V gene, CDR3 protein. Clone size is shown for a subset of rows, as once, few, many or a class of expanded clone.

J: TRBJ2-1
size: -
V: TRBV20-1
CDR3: CSARGEIVKSIYNEQFF

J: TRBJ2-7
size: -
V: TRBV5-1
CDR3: CASSWGELAGPIYEQYF

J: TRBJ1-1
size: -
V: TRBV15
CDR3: CATSSPGGVGMNTEAFF

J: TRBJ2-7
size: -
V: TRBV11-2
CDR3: CASSSRSGTSYEQYF

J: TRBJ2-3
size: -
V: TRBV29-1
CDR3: CSADRGGTDTQYF

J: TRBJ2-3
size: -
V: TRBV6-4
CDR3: CASSERRTSDTDTQYF

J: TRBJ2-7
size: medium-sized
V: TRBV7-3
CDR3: CASSLSPLAGTYEQYF

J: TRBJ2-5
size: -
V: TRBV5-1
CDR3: CASSSPDTGQLTQYF

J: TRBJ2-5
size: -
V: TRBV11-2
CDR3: CASTPGVGQETQYF

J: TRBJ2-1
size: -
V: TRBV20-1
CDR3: CSARDRGGNEQFF

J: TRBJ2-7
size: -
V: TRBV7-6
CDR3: CASSLVAAGTTTYEQYF

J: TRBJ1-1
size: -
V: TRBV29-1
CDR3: CSVMGPFPEAFF

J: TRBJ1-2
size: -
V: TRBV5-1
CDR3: CASSDRDRGPYGYTF

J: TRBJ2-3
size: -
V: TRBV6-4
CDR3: CASSDSLAGEADTQYF

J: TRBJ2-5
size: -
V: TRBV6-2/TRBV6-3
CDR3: CASSRAGGDHTRETQYF

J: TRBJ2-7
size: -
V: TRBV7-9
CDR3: CASSLAGISYEQYF

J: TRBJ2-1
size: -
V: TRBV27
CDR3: CASSSSGGVYNEQFF

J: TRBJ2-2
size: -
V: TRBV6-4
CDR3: CASSDSASSGELFF

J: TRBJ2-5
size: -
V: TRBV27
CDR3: CASRVDRGWARETQYF

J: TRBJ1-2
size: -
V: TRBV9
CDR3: CASSVALRGSSYGYTF

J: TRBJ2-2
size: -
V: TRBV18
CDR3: CASSPSAGASTGELFF

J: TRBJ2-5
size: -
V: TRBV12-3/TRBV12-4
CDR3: CASRPSGGAETQYF

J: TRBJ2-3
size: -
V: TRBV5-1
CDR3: CASSPDTDTQYF

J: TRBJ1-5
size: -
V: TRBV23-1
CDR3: CASSQPGTGAQHF

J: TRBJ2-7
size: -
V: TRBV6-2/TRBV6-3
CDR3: CASSPRDHPFYEQYF

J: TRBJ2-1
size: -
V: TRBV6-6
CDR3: CASSGGLAPYNEQFF

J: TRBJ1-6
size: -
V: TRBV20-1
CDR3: CSAPKRQSENSPLHF

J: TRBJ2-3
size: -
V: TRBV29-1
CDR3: CSSQRGASDTQYF

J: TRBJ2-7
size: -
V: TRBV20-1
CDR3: CSAWGDYEQYF

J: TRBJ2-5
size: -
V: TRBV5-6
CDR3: CASSSLFRQETQYF

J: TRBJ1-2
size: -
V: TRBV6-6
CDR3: CASSLSAGADGYTF

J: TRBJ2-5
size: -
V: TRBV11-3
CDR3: CDSSPPSLETQYF

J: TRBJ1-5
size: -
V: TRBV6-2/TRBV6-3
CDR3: CASSWVRDRANQPQHF

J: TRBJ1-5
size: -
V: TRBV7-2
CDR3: CASSLDRLSNQPQHF

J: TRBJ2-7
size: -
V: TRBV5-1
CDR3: CASSMDRATYEQYF

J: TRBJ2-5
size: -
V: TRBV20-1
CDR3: CSARDSDRRETQYF

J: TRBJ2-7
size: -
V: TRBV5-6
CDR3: CASSFSPGGESNEQYF

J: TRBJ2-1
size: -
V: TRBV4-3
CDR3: CASSQDLAGYNEQFF

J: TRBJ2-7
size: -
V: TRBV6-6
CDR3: CASSYGTGVEQYF

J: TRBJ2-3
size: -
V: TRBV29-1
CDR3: CSVLAGGADTQYF

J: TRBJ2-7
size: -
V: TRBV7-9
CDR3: CASSPREEQYF

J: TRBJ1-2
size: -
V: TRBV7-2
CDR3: CASSLDQTANYGYTF

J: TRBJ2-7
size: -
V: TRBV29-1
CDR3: CSASGTSGRSFYEQYF

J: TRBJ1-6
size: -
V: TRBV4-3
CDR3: CASSQDGTDNSPLHF

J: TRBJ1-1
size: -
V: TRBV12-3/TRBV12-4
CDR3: CASSPGQAAEAFF

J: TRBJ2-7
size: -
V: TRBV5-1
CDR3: CASSFTGTGTYEQYF

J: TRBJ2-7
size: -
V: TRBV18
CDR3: CASSPTLEGASYEQYF

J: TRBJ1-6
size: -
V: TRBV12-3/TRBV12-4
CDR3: CASRSRDNSPLHF

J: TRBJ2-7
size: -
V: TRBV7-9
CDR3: CASSLAGDYEQYF

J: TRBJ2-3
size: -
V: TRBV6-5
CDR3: CASSYSADQGTDTQYF

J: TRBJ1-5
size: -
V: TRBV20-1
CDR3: CSARSRQGSNQPQHF

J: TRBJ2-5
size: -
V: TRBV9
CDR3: CASSVGQTGTGETQYF

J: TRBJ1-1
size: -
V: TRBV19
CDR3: CASSVYSGNTEAFF